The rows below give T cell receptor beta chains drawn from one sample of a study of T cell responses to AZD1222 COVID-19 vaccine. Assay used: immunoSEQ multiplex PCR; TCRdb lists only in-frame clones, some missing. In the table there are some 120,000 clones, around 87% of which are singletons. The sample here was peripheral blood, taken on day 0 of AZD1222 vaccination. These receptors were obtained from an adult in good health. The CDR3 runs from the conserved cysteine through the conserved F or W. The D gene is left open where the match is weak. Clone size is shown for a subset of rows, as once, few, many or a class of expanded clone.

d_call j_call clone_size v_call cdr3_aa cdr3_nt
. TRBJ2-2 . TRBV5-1 CASSVAAGNTGELFF TGCGCCAGCAGCGTGGCAGCAGGGAACACCGGGGAGCTGTTTTTT
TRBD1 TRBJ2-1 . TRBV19 CASSIGRDREQFF TGTGCCAGTAGTATAGGGAGGGACAGGGAGCAGTTCTTC
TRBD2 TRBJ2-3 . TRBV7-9 CASSFSSGGADTQYF TGTGCCAGCAGCTTCTCTAGCGGGGGGGCTGATACGCAGTATTTT
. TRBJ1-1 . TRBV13 CASSYRTQRLNTEAFF TGTGCCAGCAGCTACCGGACACAACGGCTGAACACTGAAGCTTTCTTT
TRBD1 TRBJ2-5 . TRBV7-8 CASRAGTGIQETQYF TGTGCCAGCAGGGCCGGGACAGGCATCCAAGAGACCCAGTACTTC
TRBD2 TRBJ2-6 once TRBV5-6 CASSWPSGRAGANVLTF TGTGCCAGCAGCTGGCCTAGCGGGAGGGCTGGGGCCAACGTCCTGACTTTC
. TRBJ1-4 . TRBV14 CASSQDWGKLFF TGTGCCAGCAGCCAAGACTGGGGAAAACTGTTTTTT
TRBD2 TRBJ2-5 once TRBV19 CASSIDGGRGQETQYF TGTGCCAGTAGTATAGACGGCGGGAGGGGACAAGAGACCCAGTACTTC
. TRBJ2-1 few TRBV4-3 CASSQKIAGMGNNEQFF TGCGCCAGCAGCCAAAAAATCGCCGGGATGGGAAACAATGAGCAGTTCTTC
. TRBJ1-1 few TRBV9 CASSPDATTRVNTEAFF TGTGCCAGCAGCCCGGACGCGACCACCCGGGTGAACACTGAAGCTTTCTTT
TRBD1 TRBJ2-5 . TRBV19 CASSTNPGGVQETQYF TGTGCCAGTAGTACCAATCCAGGGGGTGTACAAGAGACCCAGTACTTC
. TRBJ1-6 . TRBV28 CAAGPREGPLHF TGTGCCGCGGGCCCCCGGGAGGGGCCCCTCCACTTT
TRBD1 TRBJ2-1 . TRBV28 CASRRGLNNEQFF TGTGCCAGCAGGAGGGGGCTGAACAATGAGCAGTTCTTC
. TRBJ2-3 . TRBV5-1 CASSIGTSSYSTDTQYF TGCGCCAGCAGCATCGGGACATCAAGCTATAGCACAGATACGCAGTATTTT
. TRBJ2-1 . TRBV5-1 CASSPEVPGGGNEQFF TGCGCCAGCAGCCCGGAGGTCCCTGGAGGGGGCAATGAGCAGTTCTTC
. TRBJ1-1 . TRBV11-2 CASIPTAQGVNTEAFF TGTGCCAGCATCCCCACCGCGCAGGGAGTGAACACTGAAGCTTTCTTT
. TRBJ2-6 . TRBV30 CAWRYSGANVLTF TGTGCCTGGAGGTACTCTGGGGCCAACGTCCTGACTTTC
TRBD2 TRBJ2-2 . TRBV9 CASSVDGISGRTGELFF TGTGCCAGCAGCGTAGACGGGATTAGCGGGAGAACCGGGGAGCTGTTTTTT
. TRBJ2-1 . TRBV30 CAWTAGGEQFF TGTGCCTGGACCGCAGGTGGTGAGCAGTTCTTC
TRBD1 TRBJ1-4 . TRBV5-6 CASSPTGNEKLFF TGTGCCAGCAGCCCGACAGGGAATGAAAAACTGTTTTTT
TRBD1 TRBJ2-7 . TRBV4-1 CASSHAGQAYEQYF TGCGCCAGCAGCCATGCTGGACAGGCCTACGAGCAGTACTTC
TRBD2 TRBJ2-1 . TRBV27 CASRGLAGVLSYNEQFF TGTGCCAGCAGAGGGCTAGCGGGAGTTCTCTCCTACAATGAGCAGTTCTTC
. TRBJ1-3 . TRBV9 CASSSTGGSSGNTIYF TGTGCCAGCAGCTCCACCGGGGGGTCCTCTGGAAACACCATATATTTT
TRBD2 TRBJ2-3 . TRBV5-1 CASSLALAGADTQYF TGCGCCAGCAGCTTGGCACTAGCGGGGGCCGATACGCAGTATTTT
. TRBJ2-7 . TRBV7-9 CASSILAEAYEQYF TGTGCCAGCAGCATCCTAGCAGAGGCCTACGAGCAGTACTTC
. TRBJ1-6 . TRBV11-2 CASSERLSRGWALHF TGTGCCAGCAGCGAGAGACTCTCCAGGGGATGGGCCCTCCACTTT
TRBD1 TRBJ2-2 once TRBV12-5 CASGLGTGALLTGELFF TGTGCTAGTGGTTTGGGGACAGGGGCCCTACTCACCGGGGAGCTGTTTTTT
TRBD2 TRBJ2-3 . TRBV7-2 CASSLREGDTQYF TGTGCCAGCAGCTTGCGGGAGGGGGATACGCAGTATTTT
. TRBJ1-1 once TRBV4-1 CASSPERLNTEAFF TGCGCCAGCAGCCCTGAAAGACTAAACACTGAAGCTTTCTTT